The present T cell receptor (beta chain) was sequenced within a study of regulatory T cells in long-lasting Graves disease. The CDR3 runs to 15 residues. Deletions cut 2 bases from V and 4 bases from J, with 11 bases between. From germline, CDR1 is MNHEY and CDR2 SVGAGI. Noted time point: newly diagnosed GD, antithyroid drugs for less than 3 months. Extracted RNA from PBMCs served as the source of the TCR library. CDR3 regions were amplified by Arm-PCR using iRepertoire HTBI primers to build TCR beta libraries. TCRdb fed the multiplex PCR reads into MiXCR, producing one record per CDR3 protein. The data contain fewer than 650,000 distinct CDR3 sequences, roughly 15% of them singletons. The sample was also reused in another study, on T cells in Graves' hyperthyroidism and ophthalmopathy.

This sequence was found in a woman between 25 and 40 years old with Graves disease. The input for sequencing was peripheral blood mononuclear cells (PBMCs), taken at new diagnosis, from a patient treated with antithyroid drugs. The J gene is TRBJ2-2, the V gene TRBV6-5; TRBD2 is a possible D gene (5 bases). CDR3 nucleotides: TGTGCCAGCAGTTACCGCATAGGAGGCACCGGGGAGCTGTTTTTT. This encodes CASSYRIGGTGELFF.